A selection of T cell receptor beta chains follows, all from one sample in a study of lymphopenia after photon versus proton radiotherapy. The protocol was immunoSEQ multiplex PCR, while the TCRdb copy is restricted to in-frame clones and leaves out a portion. The table lists 60,000 or so clones, about nine tenths of them singletons. Sequences were derived from peripheral blood, sampled from a patient treated with proton-based radiotherapy. These receptor sequences come from a man older than 75 with esophageal cancer. The conserved cysteine and the conserved F or W are not part of the CDR3 here. The order of the fields is V gene, CDR3 protein.

V gene: TRBV19; CDR3 protein: ASSIGHNNEQF
V gene: TRBV7-3; CDR3 protein: ASSLVSGQVRYGYT
V gene: TRBV6-1; CDR3 protein: ASSDWREQY
V gene: TRBV27; CDR3 protein: ASSFGGPAGTEAF
V gene: TRBV11-3; CDR3 protein: ASIPGGRRDYGYT
V gene: TRBV7-9; CDR3 protein: ASSPATGNYGYT
V gene: TRBV29-1; CDR3 protein: SVAGGARGSSYNEQF
V gene: TRBV9; CDR3 protein: ASSVGQGYGYT
V gene: TRBV4-1; CDR3 protein: ASSPLGDRGEKLF
V gene: TRBV7-2; CDR3 protein: ASSLRQGSYNEQF
V gene: TRBV2; CDR3 protein: ASNSYYGYT
V gene: TRBV2; CDR3 protein: ASKQKEDWTREQY
V gene: TRBV5-1; CDR3 protein: ASSLDGLNSPLH
V gene: TRBV7-2; CDR3 protein: ASSARPGSRGNYGYT
V gene: TRBV2; CDR3 protein: ASSGGGGQF
V gene: TRBV19; CDR3 protein: ASSISGVGASEQY
V gene: TRBV11-2; CDR3 protein: ASSQDSLTDTQY
V gene: TRBV5-4; CDR3 protein: ASSLNGRGEETQY
V gene: TRBV19; CDR3 protein: AASGDEKLF
V gene: TRBV7-7; CDR3 protein: ASSPFPEGGNEQF
V gene: TRBV30; CDR3 protein: AWSAGTGAQPQH
V gene: TRBV7-6; CDR3 protein: ASSTLDSSGANVLT
V gene: TRBV2; CDR3 protein: ASSEGDGVYNEQF
V gene: TRBV19; CDR3 protein: ASTQGTGGEQY
V gene: TRBV27; CDR3 protein: ASSFRKTFTDTQY